The 14 T cell receptor beta chains presented below share a single source sample, sequenced in a study of T cell responses to AZD1222 COVID-19 vaccine. Profiling relied on immunoSEQ multiplex PCR, and the TCRdb table lists in-frame clones only, not all of them. Among 100,000 to 150,000 clones listed, about nine tenths were seen once. The sequencing here drew on peripheral blood, taken on day 0 of AZD1222 vaccination. All receptors derive from an adult in good health.

The V gene is TRBV7-2, the J gene TRBJ1-3; no reliable D call. Germline lookup yields CDR1 SGHTA and CDR2 FQGNSA. V was shortened by 5 bases and J by 1 base, with 15 bases between the two germline ends. This CDR3 spans 16 amino acids. The CDR3 sequence: CASSPTPTPSGNTIYF. The CDR3 DNA sequence: TGTGCCAGCAGCCCGACCCCGACCCCTTCTGGAAACACCATATATTTT.

The V call is TRBV30, the J call TRBJ1-3; D not resolved. Germline V gene data show CDR1 as GTSNPN and CDR2 as SVGIG (reference sequence). The V end lost 4 bases, the J end lost 4 bases, and 14 bases lay between the germline ends. The CDR3 contains 14 residues. Here the CDR3 DNA reads TGTGCCTGGATCCGGGGATCAGCAGGAAACACCATATATTTT. This translates into CAWIRGSAGNTIYF.

The rearrangement joins TRBV5-1 to TRBJ2-5; D is ambiguous. The CDR3 consists of 12 residues. Trimming shortened V by 2 bases and J by 5 bases, and 7 bases separated the two germline ends. Per the germline V gene, CDR1 is SGHRS and CDR2 is YFSETQ. The CDR3 DNA reads as TGCGCCAGCAGCTTTTCAGGCGAGACCCAGTACTTC. It is translated as CASSFSGETQYF. The whole variable domain, filled in from reference TRBV5-1 and TRBJ2-5, reads KAGVTQTPRYLIKTRGQQVTLSCSPISGHRSVSWYQQTPGQGLQFLFEYFSETQRNKGNFPGRFSGRQFSNSRSEMNVSTLELGDSALYLCASSFSGETQYFGPGTRLLVL.

This chain's CDR3 is CASSLISHEQYF. The CDR3 coding sequence is TGTGCCAGCAGCTTAATATCCCACGAGCAGTACTTC. The chain combines TRBV5-8 with TRBJ2-7; D not certain. This CDR3 spans 12 amino acids. V was pared by 2 bases and J by 5 bases, with 8 bases between. The germline CDR1 and CDR2 sequences are SGHTS and YDEGEE.

This sequence joins TRBV3-1 (or the pseudogene TRBV3-2) and TRBJ1-2, with a possible D match to TRBD1 (5 bases). Germline CDR1 LGHDT, CDR2 YNNKEL (reference sequence). The CDR3 totals 15 residues. Trimming removed 5 bases at V and 6 bases at J, with 19 bases between. CDR3 sequence reads: CASSEREPGRHGYTF. The DNA of the CDR3 is TGTGCCAGCAGCGAAAGAGAGCCAGGGAGGCATGGCTACACCTTC.

The chain joins TRBV7-3 to TRBJ1-1, with D tentatively TRBD1 (6 bases). This CDR3 spans 15 amino acids. Germline CDR1 reads SGHTA; CDR2 reads FQGTGA. The ends were cut back, 6 bases at V and 2 bases at J, with 16 bases in the middle. DNA of the CDR3: TGTGCCAGCAGGAAGTCATCGGGGGCTAACACTGAAGCTTTCTTT. This codes for CASRKSSGANTEAFF.

The CDR3 coding sequence is TGTGCCAGCTGGGACAGGCAACTTAAAGTATCTGAAGCTTTCTTT. Its translation is CASWDRQLKVSEAFF. The chain combines TRBV19 with TRBJ1-1, with TRBD1 matching 8 bases. This CDR3 has 15 amino acids. V was clipped by 9 bases and J by 6 bases; unmatched bases: 15. Germline V gene lookup returns CDR1 LNHDA and CDR2 SQIVND (reference sequence). Full variable domain (remainder filled in from reference TRBV19 and TRBJ1-1): DGGITQSPKYLFRKEGQNVTLSCEQNLNHDAMYWYRQDPGQGLRLIYYSQIVNDFQKGDIAEGYSVSREKKESFPLTVTSAQKNPTAFYLCASWDRQLKVSEAFFGQGTRLTVV.

The CDR3 DNA is TGCGCCAGCACCTCGCGGGGCAGCAACTATGGCTACACCTTC. It translates to CASTSRGSNYGYTF. The rearrangement links TRBV5-1 to TRBJ1-2; perhaps TRBD1 as D (5 bases). Trimming took off 6 bases at V and 2 bases at J, with 14 bases between the two ends. Germline assignment: CDR1 SGHRS and CDR2 YFSETQ. CDR3 length: 14 residues. Full variable domain (rest looked up from reference TRBV5-1 and TRBJ1-2): KAGVTQTPRYLIKTRGQQVTLSCSPISGHRSVSWYQQTPGQGLQFLFEYFSETQRNKGNFPGRFSGRQFSNSRSEMNVSTLELGDSALYLCASTSRGSNYGYTFGSGTRLTVV.

CDR3 bases: TGTGCCAGCAAAGTCGAAAACCTTGAAGCTTTCTTT. Encoded protein: CASKVENLEAFF. The chain links TRBV2 to TRBJ1-1; the D is unclear. The CDR3 runs to 12 residues. V was cut by 7 bases and J by 7 bases, with 13 bases left in between. Germline CDR1 reads SNHLY; CDR2 reads FYNNEI.

The V gene is TRBV4-2, the J gene TRBJ2-1; TRBD2 might be the D (6 bases). Germline CDR1 and CDR2: LGHNA and YNFKEQ. V lost 0 bases and J 14 bases, leaving 14 bases between the germline ends. CDR3 length: 13 residues. The CDR3 region has the DNA TGTGCCAGCAGCCAAGAAGGTGGGGGGTTTAAGTTCTTC. It specifies CASSQEGGGFKFF.

The V and J genes are TRBV29-1 and TRBJ1-5, with TRBD1 identical over 7 bases. This CDR3 has 13 amino acids. CDR1 is SQVTM and CDR2 is ANQGSEA in the germline V gene. Trimming at V came to 7 bases and at J to 0 bases, leaving 3 bases not matched to a gene. The CDR3 nucleotides read TGCAGCGGGGGGGACAGTAGCAATCAGCCCCAGCATTTT. It is translated as CSGGDSSNQPQHF.

V usage is TRBV27 and J usage is TRBJ2-1, with unresolved D. V lost 1 base, J lost 3 bases, and 10 bases lay in between. Per germline, CDR1 MNHEY and CDR2 SMNVEV (reference sequence). This CDR3 is 15 amino acids long. The CDR3 loop is CASSLFEDFYNEQFF. Written as DNA, the CDR3 is TGTGCCAGCAGTTTATTCGAGGATTTCTACAATGAGCAGTTCTTC.

The chain links TRBV19 to TRBJ1-2, with 9 positions matching TRBD1. The V gene's germline CDR1 is LNHDA and CDR2 SQIVND (reference sequence). The V segment lost 3 bases and the J segment 6 bases; nucleotides outside the gene matches: 8. The CDR3 has 15 residues. The CDR3 nucleotides read TGTGCCAGTAGTATCCTCGACAGGGGGTTCGATGGCTACACCTTC. It encodes CASSILDRGFDGYTF.

The rearrangement joins TRBV4-1 to TRBJ1-4, with D unresolved. Germline values: CDR1 MGHRA, CDR2 YSYEKL. The V end was cut by 4 bases, the J end by 4 bases, with 10 bases between. CDR3 length: 14 amino acids. The CDR3 bases are TGCGCCAGCAGCCCGGCCGGCCTTAATGAAAAACTGTTTTTT. Its protein is CASSPAGLNEKLFF.